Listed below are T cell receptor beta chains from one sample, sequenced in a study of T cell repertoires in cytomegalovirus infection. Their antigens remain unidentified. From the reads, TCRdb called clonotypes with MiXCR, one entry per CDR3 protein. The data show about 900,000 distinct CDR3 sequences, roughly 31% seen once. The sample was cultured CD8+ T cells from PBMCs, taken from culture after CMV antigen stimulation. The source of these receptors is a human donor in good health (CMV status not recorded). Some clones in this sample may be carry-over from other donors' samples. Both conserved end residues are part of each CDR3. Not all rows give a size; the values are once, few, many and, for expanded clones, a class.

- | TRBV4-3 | CASSQDTGQGRVGEKLFF
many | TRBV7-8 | CASSLADREDEKLFF
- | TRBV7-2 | CASSFLAGVDEQYF
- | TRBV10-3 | CAISEEPGQTPSTDTQYF
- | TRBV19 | CASSIQSGFADTEAFF
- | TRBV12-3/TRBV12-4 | CASSTLGSQETQYF
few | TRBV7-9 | CASSRWGGHGNEQFF
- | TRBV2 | CASSEREWMNTEAFF
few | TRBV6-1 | CASSRTGGAEGAFF
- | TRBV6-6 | CASILGGVSGYTF
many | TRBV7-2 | CATQGGALEGYNEQFF
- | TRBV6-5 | CASSYGDHVPSTDTQYF
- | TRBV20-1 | CSARFSQDPRGEKLFF
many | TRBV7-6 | CASSLSRLYNEQFF
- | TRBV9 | CASSVTRAGGDTGELFF
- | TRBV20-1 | CSARDQGGNRNTEAFF
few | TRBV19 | CASSRDRGNNYGYTF
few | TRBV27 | CASSLSRGVHGYTF
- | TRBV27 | CASSLEKGVNEQFF
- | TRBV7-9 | CASSLYIAGSTGELFF
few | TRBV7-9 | CASSLPVGTNEKLFF
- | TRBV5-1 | CASSFSGGYSYEQYF
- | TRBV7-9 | CASSSDRDDNEQFF
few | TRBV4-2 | CASSQDETASNQPQHF
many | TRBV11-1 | CASSSPGDRSSGYTF
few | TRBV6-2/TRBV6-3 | CASSTATGSSNTEAFF
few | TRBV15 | CATSSLKGRANYGYTF
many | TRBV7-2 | CASSLPSGETQYF
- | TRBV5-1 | CASRGTQTYNEQFF
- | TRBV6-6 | CASSYSKRLETQYF
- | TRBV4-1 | CASSQEQGNGYTF
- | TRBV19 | CASSVAGAYNEQFF
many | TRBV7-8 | CASSPRVGTDTQYF
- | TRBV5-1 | CASSLRGRGDTEAFF
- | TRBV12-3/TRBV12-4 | CASTSGGPSTDTQYF
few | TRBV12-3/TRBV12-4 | CASSLQAFPVGETQYF
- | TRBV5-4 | CASSPGRVNNSPLHF